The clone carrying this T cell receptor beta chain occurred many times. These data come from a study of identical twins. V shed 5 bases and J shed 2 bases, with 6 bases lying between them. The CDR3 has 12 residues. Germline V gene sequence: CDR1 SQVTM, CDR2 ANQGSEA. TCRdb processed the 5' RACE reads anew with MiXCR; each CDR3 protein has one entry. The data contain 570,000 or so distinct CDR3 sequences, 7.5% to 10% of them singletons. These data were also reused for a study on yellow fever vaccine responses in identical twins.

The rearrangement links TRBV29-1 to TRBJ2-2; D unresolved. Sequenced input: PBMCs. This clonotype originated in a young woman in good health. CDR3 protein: CSVQDNTGELFF. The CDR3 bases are TGCAGCGTTCAGGACAACACCGGGGAGCTGTTTTTT.